The next 9 T cell receptor beta chains were all read from a single sample in a study of blood T cell repertoires in COVID-19. The table came from immunoSEQ multiplex PCR; TCRdb's copy has only in-frame clones and leaves some out. The sample records just under 75,000 clones, roughly 83% being singletons. Sequencing was carried out using peripheral blood. These TCRs come from a man older than 75 with active or convalescent COVID-19.

The rearrangement links TRBV11-2 to TRBJ2-1, with TRBD2 as a possible D gene (6 bases). V was cut by 5 bases and J by 6 bases, with 17 bases left in between. Germline V gives CDR1 SGHAT, CDR2 FQNNGV. CDR3 length equals 15 residues. The CDR3 loop reads CASSSWTGESNEQFF. DNA of the CDR3: TGTGCCAGCAGCAGCTGGACGGGAGAATCCAATGAGCAGTTCTTC.

The rearrangement joins TRBV25-1 to TRBJ2-1, with 16 bases aligning to TRBD2. CDR3 size: 16 residues. The V gene's germline CDR1 is MGHDK and CDR2 SYGVNS. The ends lost 1 base at V and 12 bases at J; junction bases unmatched: 6. Here the CDR3 DNA reads TGTGCCAGCAGTGAATTTCGGGGACTAGCGGGAGGGGGGCAGTTCTTC. Translation gives CASSEFRGLAGGGQFF.

The chain couples TRBV20-1 to TRBJ2-5; 7 nucleotides align to TRBD1. The junction had 3 bases not matched to a gene; V was cut back by 3 bases and J by 2 bases. This CDR3 is 13 amino acids long. Per germline, CDR1 DFQATT and CDR2 SNEGSKA (reference sequence). The CDR3: CSASGTDQETQYF. The CDR3 nucleotides read TGCAGTGCTAGTGGGACAGATCAAGAGACCCAGTACTTC.

The V gene is TRBV11-2, the J gene TRBJ2-7; D possibly corresponds to TRBD1 (6 bases). The CDR3 length is 15 residues. Looked up from germline, CDR1 is SGHAT and CDR2 is FQNNGV. Deletions cut 2 bases from V and 4 bases from J, with 15 bases between. CDR3 sequence: CASSLSSGDLYEQYF. In DNA, the CDR3 is TGTGCCAGCAGCTTATCCTCAGGGGATTTGTACGAGCAGTACTTC.

The CDR3 spells CASTPGGVAPGYTF. The CDR3 region has the DNA TGTGCCAGCACCCCAGGGGGCGTTGCACCTGGCTACACCTTC. The V call is TRBV18, the J call TRBJ1-2, with TRBD1 matching 8 bases. The ends lost 8 bases at V and 7 bases at J; junction bases unmatched: 12. The V gene's germline CDR1 is KGHSH and CDR2 LQKENI. The CDR3 spans 14 residues.

J is TRBJ1-3 and V is TRBV15; no firm D call. The ends were cut back, 3 bases at V and 0 bases at J, with 9 bases in the middle. Germline CDR1 reads LNHNV; CDR2 reads YYDKDF (reference sequence). This CDR3 is 15 amino acids long. CDR3 sequence reads: CATSSLWSSGNTIYF. CDR3 DNA: TGTGCCACCAGCAGTCTCTGGAGCTCTGGAAACACCATATATTTT.

The gene calls are TRBV6-5 and TRBJ1-2; D is unresolved. Germline V gene lookup returns CDR1 MNHEY and CDR2 SVGAGI. Trimming took off 6 bases at V and 0 bases at J, with 14 bases between the two ends. The CDR3 is made up of 15 amino acids. The CDR3 DNA sequence: TGTGCCAGCAGCCACCCTAAAGCTCCTAACTATGGCTACACCTTC. Translated, it gives CASSHPKAPNYGYTF.

The rearrangement links TRBV11-3 to TRBJ2-2; D is perhaps TRBD1 (6 bases). Trimming shortened V by 4 bases and J by 0 bases, and 12 bases separated the two germline ends. CDR3 size: 16 residues. Germline assignment: CDR1 SGHNT and CDR2 YENEEA. The CDR3 DNA follows: TGTGCCAGCAGCTCCCAGGGGCCCCCGAACACCGGGGAGCTGTTTTTT. Protein: CASSSQGPPNTGELFF.

J is TRBJ1-2 and V is TRBV11-3; TRBD1 is a possible D gene (6 bases). The CDR3 totals 16 residues. From germline, CDR1 is SGHNT and CDR2 YENEEA. V gave up 5 bases and J gave up 3 bases, with 19 bases separating them. CDR3 sequence (DNA): TGTGCCAGCAGCGCTCGGGGGGCAGGGGAAGACTATGGCTACACCTTC. Translated, it gives CASSARGAGEDYGYTF.